The 27 T cell receptor beta chains below all came from one sample that was sequenced in a study of T cells expressing NK-cell markers. One entry per CDR3 protein, without DNA, is what TCRdb gives after re-calling the 5' RACE reads. The table lists hundreds of thousands of distinct CDR3 sequences. Sequencing input: blood T cells: a sorted CD56 or NKG2C T cell subset, CD4+ or CD8+ T cells, or bulk PBMC T cells (not recorded which). These receptors came from a woman between 18 and 69 years old in good health.

V usage is TRBV7-2 and J usage is TRBJ2-7; lacking DNA, the TRBD2 call made by TCRdb goes unchecked. The germline V gene has CDR1 SGHTA and CDR2 FQGNSA. This CDR3 has 17 amino acids. CDR3 sequence reads: CASSLGDSPMLAYEQYF.

The chain employs TRBV3-2 and TRBJ2-1. TRBV3-2 is marked as a pseudogene. This CDR3 has 11 residues. This CDR3 reads CASSHYNEQFF.

V is TRBV9 and J is TRBJ2-1; the TCRdb D gene call, TRBD2, has no DNA to confirm it. Germline CDR1 and CDR2: SGDLS and YYNGEE. The CDR3 has 17 amino acids. CDR3 region: CASSVGGSGGSYNEQFF.

The CDR3 sequence: CASSTLAGEAPYEQYF. The chain recombines TRBV12-3 or TRBV12-4 with TRBJ2-7; absent DNA, TCRdb's TRBD2 call cannot be checked. The CDR3 spans 16 residues.

The chain uses TRBV19 and TRBJ1-6. Germline V gene data show CDR1 as LNHDA and CDR2 as SQIVND (reference sequence). This CDR3 comprises 15 residues. CDR3: CASSITRSYNSPLHF.

V and J are TRBV20-1 and TRBJ2-5; there is no DNA to check the TCRdb D call of TRBD1. Germline V lookup: CDR1 DFQATT, CDR2 SNEGSKA (reference sequence). The CDR3 has 11 residues. The CDR3 sequence: CSVGGKVTQYF.

This chain uses TRBV20-1 with TRBJ1-5; TCRdb proposes TRBD1, but this gene call is untestable without DNA. The germline CDR1 and CDR2 sequences are DFQATT and SNEGSKA (reference sequence). The CDR3 extends over 13 amino acids. The CDR3: CRAGTGVNQPQHF.

CDR3 residues: CSARETSPNYEQYF. The genes are TRBV20-1 and TRBJ2-7; as DNA is missing, the TRBD2 call by TCRdb cannot be tested. This CDR3 spans 14 amino acids. Germline-derived CDR1 and CDR2 are DFQATT and SNEGSKA (reference sequence).

The chain recombines TRBV5-1 with TRBJ2-3; the D call from TCRdb, TRBD1, cannot be confirmed without DNA. The CDR3 runs to 17 residues. Germline values: CDR1 SGHRS, CDR2 YFSETQ. CDR3: CASTNKRTGLSLDTQYF.

This chain's CDR3 is CASSLGAALSYEQYF. This sequence joins TRBV7-2 and TRBJ2-7; TCRdb proposes TRBD2, but this gene call is untestable without DNA. CDR1 is SGHTA, CDR2 FQGNSA, per germline. The CDR3 spans 15 residues.

This sequence joins TRBV5-5 and TRBJ2-1; TCRdb calls TRBD1, which cannot be checked without DNA. The length of the CDR3 is 14 residues. CDR1 SGHKS and CDR2 YYEKEE come from the germline V gene (reference sequence). The CDR3 sequence: CASSGGGNYNEQFF.

This rearrangement joins TRBV7-9 to TRBJ2-1; TCRdb gives TRBD1 as the D gene, but with no DNA this cannot be confirmed. From germline, CDR1 is SEHNR and CDR2 FQNEAQ (reference sequence). The CDR3 covers 11 residues. This chain's CDR3 is CASRYRGEQFF.

The V and J genes are TRBV3-1 and TRBJ2-1; there is no DNA to check the TCRdb D call of TRBD1. The CDR3 sequence is 12 residues long. Germline CDR1 LGHDT, CDR2 YNNKEL (reference sequence). This chain's CDR3 is CASSPLGNEQFF.

V usage is TRBV6-2 or TRBV6-3 and J usage is TRBJ1-1. The CDR3 runs 13 residues. Germline values: CDR1 MNHEY, CDR2 SVGEGT. The CDR3 region is CASRNRVLGEAFF.

The rearrangement uses TRBV11-2 and TRBJ2-1; the D gene TCRdb calls, TRBD1, cannot be checked with no DNA. CDR3 length: 15 amino acids. The germline V gene has CDR1 SGHAT and CDR2 FQNNGV. CDR3 protein: CASSFSGGAHNEQFF.

The rearrangement uses TRBV7-9 and TRBJ2-1; no DNA is available, so the TRBD1 call from TCRdb remains unchecked. Germline CDR1 SEHNR, CDR2 FQNEAQ (reference sequence). The CDR3 runs 16 residues. CDR3 region: CASSSLGTEPYNEQFF.

V gene TRBV15 combines with J gene TRBJ1-2; the D gene TCRdb calls, TRBD1, cannot be checked with no DNA. Per the germline V gene, CDR1 is LNHNV and CDR2 is YYDKDF (reference sequence). This CDR3 spans 14 amino acids. The chain's CDR3 is CATSKDREHYGYTF.

The V call is TRBV20-1, the J call TRBJ1-1; TCRdb returns TRBD1, unconfirmable since there is no DNA. Germline V gene sequence: CDR1 DFQATT, CDR2 SNEGSKA (reference sequence). The CDR3 spans 14 residues. CDR3 sequence: CSGPPGGLNTEAFF.

The chain has TRBV5-1 and TRBJ2-2. Germline-derived CDR1 and CDR2 are SGHRS and YFSETQ. This CDR3 is 14 amino acids long. The CDR3 reads CASDLDLNTGELFF. Full variable domain (remainder filled in from reference TRBV5-1 and TRBJ2-2): KAGVTQTPRYLIKTRGQQVTLSCSPISGHRSVSWYQQTPGQGLQFLFEYFSETQRNKGNFPGRFSGRQFSNSRSEMNVSTLELGDSALYLCASDLDLNTGELFFGEGSRLTVL.

The chain links TRBV7-8 to TRBJ2-7; TCRdb names TRBD1, which stays unverified in the absence of DNA. This CDR3 contains 14 residues. Germline CDR1 is SGHVS and CDR2 is FQNEAQ. The CDR3 sequence is CASSLAAGAGEQYF. Full variable domain (remainder filled in from reference TRBV7-8 and TRBJ2-7): GAGVSQSPRYKVAKRGQDVALRCDPISGHVSLFWYQQALGQGPEFLTYFQNEAQLDKSGLPSDRFFAERPEGSVSTLKIQRTQQEDSAVYLCASSLAAGAGEQYFGPGTRLTVT.

The rearrangement links TRBV27 to TRBJ1-2; checking the TCRdb D call of TRBD1 is not possible without DNA. The CDR3 has 13 amino acids. The V gene's germline CDR1 is MNHEY and CDR2 SMNVEV (reference sequence). The CDR3 loop is CASSLWGAGGYTF.

The chain recombines TRBV20-1 with TRBJ2-1. The CDR3 totals 13 residues. Germline CDR1 DFQATT, CDR2 SNEGSKA (reference sequence). This CDR3 is CSAERSSYNEQFF.

V is TRBV12-3 or TRBV12-4 and J is TRBJ1-2. The CDR3 spans 12 residues. The CDR3 sequence is CATNDGNYGYTF.

The J gene is TRBJ1-2, the V gene TRBV20-1; the TRBD1 assignment by TCRdb is unverifiable without DNA. The CDR3 is 19 amino acids. The germline V gene has CDR1 DFQATT and CDR2 SNEGSKA (reference sequence). CDR3 sequence reads: CSARPTQTGLPPLSYGYTF.

The rearrangement links TRBV6-5 to TRBJ1-3; checking the TCRdb D call of TRBD1 is not possible without DNA. CDR1 MNHEY and CDR2 SVGAGI come from the germline V gene. The CDR3 spans 18 residues. The CDR3 is CASSYSGRGPSAEDTIYF.

The CDR3 loop reads CASSQDMGYTQYF. The J gene is TRBJ2-3, the V gene TRBV4-3. This CDR3 spans 13 amino acids. Germline V CDR1 and CDR2: LGHNA, YSLEER.

The chain has TRBV20-1 and TRBJ2-2; the D call from TCRdb, TRBD1, cannot be confirmed without DNA. This CDR3 has 16 amino acids. The germline V gene encodes CDR1 DFQATT and CDR2 SNEGSKA (reference sequence). CDR3 sequence reads: CSARDPLDRNTGELFF.